This T cell receptor beta chain was sequenced for a study of cytomegalovirus exposure and HLA in healthy donors. Findings of the study overall: A list of roughly 180 TCR beta chains associated with cytomegalovirus was given.

60 Vbeta and 13 Jbeta primers were used in PCR. TCRdb keeps only in-frame clones here, not all; method: immunoSEQ multiplex PCR. The sample has approximately 150,000 clones, approximately 79% seen once; the top ten hold 1.9%. Germline V gene sequence: CDR1 SGHRS, CDR2 YFSETQ. V was cut by 0 bases and J by 5 bases, with 9 bases left in between. The CDR3 spans 15 residues. This clone has just one count. Antigen specificity is unknown. Different DNA sequences within this sample yield the same CDR3. The chain recombines TRBV5-1 with TRBJ1-6; the D is unclear. This clonotype was obtained from a human donor in good health. The sequenced sample was PBMCs. This chain's CDR3 is CASSLGTADNSPLHF. The CDR3, as DNA: TGCGCCAGCAGCTTGGGTACGGCGGATAATTCACCCCTCCACTTT.